This entry lists 28 T cell receptor beta chains sequenced from one sample in a study of blood T cell repertoires in COVID-19. TCRdb's table, derived via immunoSEQ multiplex PCR, lists solely in-frame clones and lacks some. The sample contains 150,000 or so clones, approximately 78% of which appear only once. Sequencing used peripheral blood. The receptors here all came from a man at least 80 years old with acute or convalescent COVID-19.

J is TRBJ2-2 and V is TRBV9; weak D call: TRBD1 (6 bases). Deletions cut 0 bases from V and 6 bases from J, with 15 bases between. The CDR3 runs to 16 residues. Germline loops: CDR1 SGDLS, CDR2 YYNGEE. Here the CDR3 DNA reads TGTGCCAGCAGCGTAGACCACAGGGTTCCGCCCGGGGAGCTGTTTTTT. Translation gives CASSVDHRVPPGELFF.

This chain uses TRBV3-1 (or the pseudogene TRBV3-2) with TRBJ1-2; maybe TRBD1 (5 bases). CDR1 LGHDT and CDR2 YNNKEL come from the germline V gene (reference sequence). This CDR3 has 14 amino acids. V lost 0 bases, J lost 11 bases, and 16 bases lay in between. The CDR3 coding sequence is TGTGCCAGCAGCCAAGAAGGGTCGCATTCAGGGTACACCTTC. Protein product: CASSQEGSHSGYTF.

In nucleotides, the CDR3 is TGTGCCAGCGGTCGGGGTAGCTTCGATCATGGCTACACCTTC. Translating gives CASGRGSFDHGYTF. The chain links TRBV28 to TRBJ1-2; D not certain. CDR1 MDHEN and CDR2 SYDVKM come from the germline V gene. CDR3 size: 14 residues. Deletions cut 8 bases from V and 6 bases from J, with 19 bases between.

The DNA of the CDR3 is TGTGCCAGCAGCCCGCCGGGAGCGGTCTCTGGGGCCAACGTCCTGACTTTC. It codes for CASSPPGAVSGANVLTF. The chain employs TRBV7-3 and TRBJ2-6; D perhaps matches TRBD2 (6 bases). Germline V CDR1 and CDR2: SGHTA, FQGTGA. V was cut by 5 bases and J by 0 bases, with 14 bases left in between. The CDR3 sequence is 17 residues long.

The V and J genes are TRBV10-3 and TRBJ2-2, with D possibly TRBD1 on 5 matching bases. V was shortened by 9 bases and J by 1 base, with 9 bases between the two germline ends. Germline values: CDR1 ENHRY, CDR2 SYGVKD. There are 13 residues in the CDR3. CDR3 nucleotides: TGTGCCATGGGGCCAGGGAACACCGGGGAGCTGTTTTTT. Translating gives CAMGPGNTGELFF.

This chain uses TRBV28 with TRBJ2-2; 9 bases agree with TRBD1. Per germline, CDR1 MDHEN and CDR2 SYDVKM. V trimming: 11 bases; J trimming: 5 bases; junction bases outside the gene matches: 3. This CDR3 is 12 amino acids long. The CDR3 sequence is CAGTGSTGELFF. The CDR3 nucleotides read TGTGCCGGGACAGGGAGTACCGGGGAGCTGTTTTTT.

CDR3 coding DNA: TGCGCCAGCAGCTTGGCAGGGGATCGGACTGAAGCTTTCTTT. Its translation is CASSLAGDRTEAFF. This sequence joins TRBV5-1 and TRBJ1-1; a possible D gene is TRBD1 (6 bases). This CDR3 region has 14 residues. The V end was cut by 0 bases, the J end by 5 bases, with 11 bases between. The germline CDR1 and CDR2 sequences are SGHRS and YFSETQ.

This rearrangement joins TRBV11-2 to TRBJ2-1; D perhaps matches TRBD2 (7 bases). Trimming removed 5 bases at V and 1 base at J, with 12 bases between. The CDR3 length is 15 residues. Germline loops: CDR1 SGHAT, CDR2 FQNNGV. CDR3 DNA: TGTGCCAGCAGCCCGAGGGGGGGGTCCTACAATGAGCAGTTCTTC. It translates to CASSPRGGSYNEQFF. Filled out from reference TRBV11-2 and TRBJ2-1, the complete variable domain reads EAGVAQSPRYKIIEKRQSVAFWCNPISGHATLYWYQQILGQGPKLLIQFQNNGVVDDSQLPKDRFSAERLKGVDSTLKIQPAKLEDSAVYLCASSPRGGSYNEQFFGPGTRLTVL.

The genes are TRBV25-1 and TRBJ2-3; 8 bases line up with TRBD1. The trim removed 3 bases at V and 1 base at J, leaving 3 bases unmatched. Per germline, CDR1 MGHDK and CDR2 SYGVNS. This CDR3 contains 15 residues. CDR3 sequence reads: CASSEMTGGTDTQYF. The CDR3 coding sequence is TGTGCCAGCAGTGAGATGACAGGGGGCACAGATACGCAGTATTTT. The variable domain in full, with the rest retrieved from reference TRBV25-1 and TRBJ2-3, is EADIYQTPRYLVIGTGKKITLECSQTMGHDKMYWYQQDPGMELHLIHYSYGVNSTEKGDLSSESTVSRIRTEHFPLTLESARPSHTSQYLCASSEMTGGTDTQYFGPGTRLTVL.

The rearrangement links TRBV7-5 to TRBJ2-1; the DNA was not used to check the table's D call, TRBD2. TRBV7-5 is a listed pseudogene. The CDR3 runs 13 residues. This chain's CDR3 is CVRDSAHYNEQFF. For the CDR3, the DNA is TGTGTCAGGGACTCTGCGCACTACAATGAGCAGTTCTTC.

This clone was seen more than once but under ten times. The CDR3 sequence: CASSPSSSYNEQFF. CDR3 nucleotide sequence: TGTGCCAGCAGCCCGTCGAGCTCCTACAATGAGCAGTTCTTC. V and J are TRBV16 and TRBJ2-1; D gene ambiguous. Germline values: CDR1 KGHSY, CDR2 FQNENV. Trimming cost V 4 bases and J 0 bases, with 7 bases left between them. The CDR3 loop spans 14 amino acids. The whole variable domain, filled in from reference TRBV16 and TRBJ2-1, reads GEEVAQTPKHLVRGEGQKAKLYCAPIKGHSYVFWYQQVLKNEFKFLISFQNENVFDETGMPKERFSAKCLPNSPCSLEIQATKLEDSAVYFCASSPSSSYNEQFFGPGTRLTVL.

The chain links TRBV11-2 to TRBJ2-5; 8 bases agree with TRBD2. V lost 3 bases, J lost 1 base, and 1 base stayed unmatched. Germline lookup yields CDR1 SGHAT and CDR2 FQNNGV. CDR3 size: 14 residues. The CDR3 sequence: CASSLTSVQETQYF. The CDR3 coding sequence is TGTGCCAGCAGCTTGACTAGCGTCCAAGAGACCCAGTACTTC.

Details on this clone: At one boundary the junction diverges from the germline segment, which might be a read error. The chain joins TRBV24-1 to TRBJ2-2; 12 bases fit TRBD1. The germline gives CDR1 KGHDR, CDR2 SFDVKD. The CDR3 runs to 15 residues. The CDR3 is CATSDGTGGTRELFF. CDR3 DNA: TGTGCCACCAGTGACGGGACAGGGGGCACCAGGGAGCTGTTTTTT.

This chain links TRBV7-9 with TRBJ2-5; weak D call: TRBD2 (6 bases). CDR1 and CDR2 (germline): SEHNR, FQNEAQ (reference sequence). Trimming shortened V by 1 base and J by 4 bases, and 13 bases separated the two germline ends. The CDR3 extends over 15 amino acids. The CDR3 loop reads CASSLDVGGVETQYF. Here the CDR3 DNA reads TGTGCCAGCAGCTTAGACGTGGGGGGTGTAGAGACCCAGTACTTC.

The rearrangement links TRBV28 to TRBJ1-5, with 9 bases aligning to TRBD1. From germline, CDR1 is MDHEN and CDR2 SYDVKM. V shed 5 bases and J 4 bases; nucleotides not matched to a gene: 6. The CDR3 covers 15 residues. The CDR3 sequence is CASSQGTGRNQPQHF. CDR3 DNA sequence: TGTGCCAGCAGTCAGGGGACAGGGAGGAATCAGCCCCAGCATTTT.

The rearrangement links TRBV6-1 to TRBJ2-7, with TRBD1 identical over 11 bases. V was clipped by 2 bases and J by 12 bases; unmatched bases: 3. Germline assignment: CDR1 MNHNS and CDR2 SASEGT. There are 12 residues in the CDR3. In DNA, the CDR3 is TGTGCCAGCAGTGAATGGACAGGGGGCCGGTACGTC. It translates to CASSEWTGGRYV.

The V call is TRBV12-3 or TRBV12-4, the J call TRBJ2-1, with 10 nucleotides matching TRBD1. There are 13 residues in the CDR3. The ends lost 6 bases at V and 9 bases at J; junction bases unmatched: 5. In DNA, the CDR3 is TGTGCCAGCAGCGTCGGGACAGGGGTTGAGCAGTTCTTC. Translating gives CASSVGTGVEQFF.

The chain links TRBV7-6 to TRBJ2-5, with 7 bases lining up with TRBD1. Looked up from germline, CDR1 is SGHVS and CDR2 is FNYEAQ. V dropped 1 base and J dropped 0; count of bases not matched to a gene: 5. The CDR3 runs to 16 residues. The CDR3 reads CASSLVGTAYQETQYF. The CDR3 nucleotides are TGTGCCAGCAGCTTAGTTGGGACAGCGTACCAAGAGACCCAGTACTTC.

The chain is built from TRBV2 and TRBJ1-3; D remains ambiguous. Germline CDR1 reads SNHLY; CDR2 reads FYNNEI. The ends were cut back, 5 bases at V and 7 bases at J, with 15 bases in the middle. This CDR3 has 14 amino acids. For the CDR3, the DNA is TGTGCCAGCAGTCTTCGTCAGGATGGGAACACCATATATTTT. Translation gives CASSLRQDGNTIYF.

The chain links TRBV5-6 to TRBJ2-1; 8 nucleotides line up with TRBD1. J gave up 5 bases and V 4 bases, and 11 bases lay outside the gene matches. The CDR3 has 16 residues. Germline CDR1 is SGHDT and CDR2 is YYEEEE. The chain's CDR3 is CASSPITDRVHNEQFF. The CDR3 nucleotides are TGTGCCAGCAGCCCTATAACGGACAGGGTCCACAATGAGCAGTTCTTC.

This chain links TRBV19 with TRBJ1-5; 8 nucleotides line up with TRBD1. This CDR3 contains 12 residues. V shed 10 bases, J shed 6 bases, and the junction held 5 bases outside the gene matches. Germline values: CDR1 LNHDA, CDR2 SQIVND (reference sequence). This CDR3 is CATRTGIQPQHF. The DNA of the CDR3 is TGTGCCACCCGGACAGGGATTCAGCCCCAGCATTTT.

In its sample, this clone was seen a few times. CDR3: CASSVGAAGGREQYF. The CDR3 nucleotides are TGTGCCAGCAGCGTAGGGGCAGCGGGGGGTCGCGAGCAGTACTTC. This chain uses TRBV9 with TRBJ2-7, with 9 nucleotides matching TRBD2. The germline CDR1 and CDR2 sequences are SGDLS and YYNGEE. Trimming took 0 bases from V and 6 from J; bases not matched to a gene: 7. The CDR3 length is 15 residues.

The genes are TRBV28 and TRBJ1-2, with TRBD1 matching 7 bases. This CDR3 is built from 16 residues. The V and J ends lost 1 base and 6 bases, in that order; junction bases with no gene match: 11. Germline CDR1 MDHEN, CDR2 SYDVKM. The CDR3 loop reads CASSLYGGGQSDGYTF. CDR3 nucleotides: TGTGCCAGCAGTTTATACGGGGGGGGACAGTCCGATGGCTACACCTTC.

V is TRBV2 and J is TRBJ2-3, with 7 nucleotides matching TRBD1. With V trimmed by 6 bases and J by 2 bases, 5 bases remained unmatched. Looked up from germline, CDR1 is SNHLY and CDR2 is FYNNEI. CDR3 length: 14 residues. The CDR3 nucleotides read TGTGCCAGCAGCTTACAGGGGCCCACAGATACGCAGTATTTT. This encodes CASSLQGPTDTQYF.

J is TRBJ2-3 and V is TRBV19, with D possibly being TRBD1 (5 bases). V lost 4 bases, J lost 0 bases, and 14 bases lay in between. The CDR3 spans 16 residues. CDR1 and CDR2 (germline): LNHDA, SQIVND (reference sequence). The CDR3 DNA reads TGTGCCAGTAGTAGCTCCCCGACAGCTAGCACAGATACGCAGTATTTT. This codes for CASSSSPTASTDTQYF.

The chain joins TRBV30 to TRBJ1-3; tentative D call: TRBD1 (6 bases). The length of the CDR3 is 12 residues. Germline CDR1 reads GTSNPN; CDR2 reads SVGIG (reference sequence). Trimming removed 5 bases at V and 4 bases at J, with 9 bases between. The CDR3 nucleotides read TGTGCCTGGGTCACAGGGGGAAACACCATATATTTT. Encoded protein: CAWVTGGNTIYF.

This clone turned up a few times. This chain uses TRBV11-3 with TRBJ1-1; no definite D call. The CDR3 contains 13 residues. Trimming stripped 5 bases from V and 2 bases from J, with 9 bases between. The germline V gene encodes CDR1 SGHNT and CDR2 YENEEA. CDR3 amino acids: CASSRRVNTEAFF. The CDR3 DNA reads as TGTGCCAGCAGCCGGAGGGTAAACACTGAAGCTTTCTTT.

The chain uses TRBV10-1 and TRBJ2-2, with 9 bases that match TRBD2. CDR1 is WNHNN, CDR2 SYGVQD, per germline (reference sequence). The CDR3 runs to 15 residues. The V and J ends lost 2 bases and 5 bases, in that order; junction bases with no gene match: 3. The CDR3 reads CASSEAGGQTGELFF. CDR3 in DNA: TGCGCCAGCAGTGAGGCGGGGGGGCAAACCGGGGAGCTGTTTTTT.